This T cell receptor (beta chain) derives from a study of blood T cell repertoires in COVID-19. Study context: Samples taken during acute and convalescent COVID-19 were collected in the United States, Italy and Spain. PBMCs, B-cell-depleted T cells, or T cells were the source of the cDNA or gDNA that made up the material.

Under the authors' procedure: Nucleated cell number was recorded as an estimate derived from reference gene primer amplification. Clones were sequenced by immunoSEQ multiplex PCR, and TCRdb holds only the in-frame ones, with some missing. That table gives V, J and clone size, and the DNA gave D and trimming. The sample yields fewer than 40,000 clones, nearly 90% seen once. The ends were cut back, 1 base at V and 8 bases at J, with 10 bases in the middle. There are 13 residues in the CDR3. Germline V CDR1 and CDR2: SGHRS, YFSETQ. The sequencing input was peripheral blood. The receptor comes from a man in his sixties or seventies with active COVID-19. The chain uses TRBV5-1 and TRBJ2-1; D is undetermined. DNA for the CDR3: TGCGCCAGCAGCTTGTCAATCCGGGATGAGCAGTTCTTC. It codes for CASSLSIRDEQFF.